Following are 6 T cell receptor beta chains from one sample sequenced in a study of identifying expanded T cells in peripheral blood. Some clones are missing from TCRdb's copy, which holds only in-frame ones; the method was immunoSEQ multiplex PCR. The data hold some 130,000 clones, with 86% observed a single time. The material sequenced was blood. The receptor source for this set is a person aged 18-70 years in good health.

This clone turned up a few times. The chain couples TRBV14 to TRBJ2-7, with unresolved D. V was clipped by 1 base and J by 6 bases, with 7 bases between them. This CDR3 region has 12 residues. Germline values: CDR1 SGHDN, CDR2 FVKESK. The CDR3 spells CASSQVGIEQYF. The CDR3 nucleotides read TGTGCCAGCAGCCAAGTGGGGATCGAGCAGTACTTC.

The chain has TRBV7-2 and TRBJ2-7; D remains unclear. The CDR3 has 11 residues. Trimming left V 4 bases short and J 8 bases short, with 9 bases between. CDR1 and CDR2 from the germline V gene are SGHTA and FQGNSA. The CDR3 protein is CASSSQRKQYF. Here the CDR3 DNA reads TGTGCCAGCAGCTCGCAGAGGAAGCAGTACTTC.

The rearrangement joins TRBV7-9 to TRBJ2-7; TRBD2 matches at 12 bases. J lost 4 bases, V lost 6 bases, and 7 bases had no gene match. This CDR3 is built from 15 residues. Germline V CDR1 and CDR2: SEHNR, FQNEAQ (reference sequence). The CDR3 region is CASSKTSGSYYEQYF. CDR3 nucleotide sequence: TGTGCCAGCAGTAAGACTAGCGGGAGCTATTACGAGCAGTACTTC.

This rearrangement joins TRBV7-2 to TRBJ1-1; unclear D gene. CDR3 length equals 13 residues. Germline CDR1 reads SGHTA; CDR2 reads FQGNSA. V shed 1 base and J shed 3 bases, with 6 bases lying between them. CDR3 protein: CASSLVEDTEAFF. The CDR3, as DNA: TGTGCCAGCAGCTTAGTGGAAGACACTGAAGCTTTCTTT.

V gene TRBV14 combines with J gene TRBJ2-5; no reliable D call. Germline V gene sequence: CDR1 SGHDN, CDR2 FVKESK. This CDR3 comprises 15 residues. Trimming pared 0 bases from V and 3 bases from J, leaving 11 bases between. In nucleotides, the CDR3 is TGTGCCAGCAGCCAAGAAATTTGGGGTGAAGAGACCCAGTACTTC. This encodes CASSQEIWGEETQYF.

This clone was seen once. The CDR3 reads CASTLTGPPPGKQYF. The CDR3 coding sequence is TGTGCCAGCACCCTGACGGGACCGCCCCCGGGGAAGCAGTATTTT. This sequence joins TRBV11-2 and TRBJ2-3; D tentatively fits TRBD1 or TRBD2 (5 bases each). CDR1 and CDR2 from the germline V gene are SGHAT and FQNNGV. Trimming stripped 7 bases from V and 11 bases from J, with 25 bases between. CDR3 length: 15 residues.